These 14 T cell receptor beta chains came from one sample sequenced in a study of blood T cell repertoires in COVID-19. Here immunoSEQ multiplex PCR was the method, and the copy in TCRdb shows in-frame clones only, minus some. The sample carries 200,000 to 250,000 clones, nearly 90% recorded once. The sequenced sample consisted of PBMCs or T cells enriched from blood (not recorded which). The receptors stem from a young man who had been exposed to COVID-19.

The gene calls are TRBV27 and TRBJ1-4, with TRBD1 matching over 7 bases. Germline values: CDR1 MNHEY, CDR2 SMNVEV (reference sequence). The V gene end was trimmed by 5 bases and the J gene end by 11 bases; junction bases not matched to a gene: 5. The length of the CDR3 is 12 residues. CDR3 residues: CASSVDRDKLFF. The CDR3 nucleotides are TGTGCCAGCAGTGTTGACAGGGACAAACTGTTTTTT.

This rearrangement joins TRBV13 to TRBJ2-1; TRBD1 matches at 7 bases. J gave up 0 bases and V 3 bases, and 8 bases lay outside the gene matches. The CDR3 consists of 17 residues. Germline V gene lookup returns CDR1 PRHDT and CDR2 FYEKMQ (reference sequence). CDR3 residues: CASSFLYRDSSYNEQFF. The CDR3, as DNA: TGTGCCAGCAGCTTTCTCTACCGGGACAGCTCCTACAATGAGCAGTTCTTC.

V and J are TRBV4-3 and TRBJ1-5; perhaps TRBD1 as D (6 bases). V was pared by 6 bases and J by 4 bases, with 16 bases between. The CDR3 has 15 amino acids. Per the germline V gene, CDR1 is LGHNA and CDR2 is YSLEER. The CDR3 region is CASSPLAGANQPQHF. CDR3 nucleotide sequence: TGCGCCAGCAGTCCCCTCGCAGGGGCTAATCAGCCCCAGCATTTT.

The chain carries TRBV30 and TRBJ2-7; TRBD2 is a possible D gene (5 bases). This CDR3 has 13 residues. Germline loops: CDR1 GTSNPN, CDR2 SVGIG (reference sequence). V was pared by 0 bases and J by 7 bases, with 13 bases between. As DNA, the CDR3 is TGTGCCTGGAGTGTACGGTTTGGCGGGGAGCAGTACTTC. Amino acids: CAWSVRFGGEQYF. The variable domain in full, with the rest retrieved from reference TRBV30 and TRBJ2-7, is SQTIHQWPATLVQPVGSPLSLECTVEGTSNPNLYWYRQAAGRGLQLLFYSVGIGQISSEVPQNLSASRPQDRQFILSSKKLLLSDSGFYLCAWSVRFGGEQYFGPGTRLTVT.

The rearrangement links TRBV18 to TRBJ1-1; 7 nucleotides align to TRBD1. The V segment lost 3 bases and the J segment 6 bases; nucleotides outside the gene matches: 1. The CDR3 contains 12 residues. The germline gives CDR1 KGHSH, CDR2 LQKENI. CDR3 residues: CASSPQGAEAFF. CDR3 in DNA: TGTGCCAGCTCACCGCAGGGGGCTGAAGCTTTCTTT.

The chain joins TRBV10-2 to TRBJ2-5; D possibly corresponds to TRBD1 (5 bases). The V and J ends lost 7 bases and 5 bases respectively, with 14 bases between them. The CDR3 has 13 amino acids. Germline-derived CDR1 and CDR2 are WSHSY and SAAADI. CDR3 region: CASTKHPGETQYF. DNA for the CDR3: TGCGCCAGCACCAAGCATCCAGGGGAGACCCAGTACTTC.

The chain links TRBV7-2 to TRBJ2-7; D ambiguous. The germline CDR1 and CDR2 sequences are SGHTA and FQGNSA. Trimming removed 3 bases from V and 4 bases from J, with 10 bases in between. There are 13 residues in the CDR3. The CDR3 loop is CASSFGPQYEQYF. The CDR3 DNA follows: TGTGCCAGCAGCTTTGGGCCTCAGTACGAGCAGTACTTC.

Remarks on this clone: The same CDR3 also results from other DNA sequences found in this sample. The chain employs TRBV5-1 and TRBJ2-7; possibly TRBD1 for D (6 bases). The CDR3 length is 15 residues. Germline CDR1 and CDR2: SGHRS and YFSETQ. The V end was cut by 0 bases, the J end by 0 bases, with 10 bases between. In DNA form, the CDR3 reads TGCGCCAGCAGCTTGGGGACAGCGAGCTCCTACGAGCAGTACTTC. Translation: CASSLGTASSYEQYF.

This sequence joins TRBV7-2 and TRBJ1-1, with a possible D match to TRBD1 (5 bases). Between the trimmed V and J ends, which lost 5 bases and 1 base, there was a span of 14 bases. Per the germline V gene, CDR1 is SGHTA and CDR2 is FQGNSA. The CDR3 runs 15 residues. This CDR3 is CASSVQGLWNTEAFF. CDR3 in DNA: TGTGCCAGCAGCGTTCAGGGATTGTGGAACACTGAAGCTTTCTTT.

The chain couples TRBV28 to TRBJ2-2; perhaps TRBD2 as D (6 bases). The germline V gene encodes CDR1 MDHEN and CDR2 SYDVKM. Trimming shortened V by 8 bases and J by 9 bases, and 28 bases separated the two germline ends. This CDR3 has 17 amino acids. DNA for the CDR3: TGTGCCAGCCTAACTCGACGGGACTGGCCCGTAGGGTGGGAGCTGTTTTTT. This gives the protein CASLTRRDWPVGWELFF.

V and J are TRBV5-1 and TRBJ1-4; unclear D gene. The CDR3 consists of 14 residues. V lost 0 bases, J lost 5 bases, and 8 bases lay in between. The germline gives CDR1 SGHRS, CDR2 YFSETQ. CDR3: CASSLGGLNEKLFF. The CDR3 bases are TGCGCCAGCAGCTTGGGAGGCCTAAATGAAAAACTGTTTTTT.

V usage is TRBV4-2 and J usage is TRBJ1-4; D possibly corresponds to TRBD1 (5 bases). Looked up from germline, CDR1 is LGHNA and CDR2 is YNFKEQ. The V end lost 1 base, the J end lost 4 bases, and 13 bases lay between the germline ends. This CDR3 has 16 amino acids. Here the CDR3 reads CASSQGVRGLNEKLFF. The CDR3 DNA reads TGTGCCAGCAGCCAAGGTGTTAGGGGTCTTAATGAAAAACTGTTTTTT.

J is TRBJ1-6 and V is TRBV6-5, with D perhaps matching TRBD1 (5 bases). The germline V and J ends were trimmed by 2 bases and 8 bases, with 10 bases remaining between them. CDR3 length: 14 residues. Germline-derived CDR1 and CDR2 are MNHEY and SVGAGI. The CDR3 loop reads CASSYVSRDSPLHF. The CDR3 DNA reads as TGTGCCAGCAGTTACGTCAGCAGGGATTCACCCCTCCACTTT.

This chain links TRBV4-1 with TRBJ1-3; D possibly corresponds to TRBD1 (5 bases). CDR1 and CDR2 from the germline V gene are MGHRA and YSYEKL. This CDR3 spans 13 amino acids. Between the trimmed V and J ends, which lost 4 bases and 8 bases, there was a span of 12 bases. Here the CDR3 reads CASSPDLRDTIYF. CDR3 coding DNA: TGCGCCAGCAGCCCCGACCTCAGGGACACCATATATTTT.